This TCR beta chain originates from a study of T cell responses to AZD1222 COVID-19 vaccine (dated by TCRdb to the early 2020s). With regard to the full study: AZD1222 recipients whose second dose came at about 4 weeks and those whose second dose came at about 12 weeks were combined into one group, since spike-specific TCR depth and breadth did not differ between the two schedules. TCR sequencing was performed for roughly 240 trial participants, of whom about 200 were given two doses of AZD1222 and around 26 were given two doses of MenACWY control vaccine. Trial participants were enrolled by age into subgroups of 18-55, 56-69 and 70-plus years, and about 150, 27 and 61 TCR-sequenced participants, respectively, were included in these subgroups. What the work shows at the level of the full study, not this receptor alone: Participants were mostly white British, with more females than males. The authors suggested clonal diversity may have been underestimated. The 56-69-year group was small, and its depth increase did not reach significance, likely because of low power. Conclusions about previously exposed vaccinees are limited, since just six AZD1222 recipients were seropositive for SARS-CoV-2 at baseline. CD4 TCRs associated with the vaccine covered the entire spike protein, and the dominant responses were in regions 160-218 and 743-854. Because no day 14 peak-response samples were available, repertoires were characterized only after the peak T cell response. Nearly half of unique spike-specific TCRs reportedly recognized epitopes outside regions mutated in the B.1.351 and B.1.1.7 variants. After two AZD1222 doses, both the breadth and the depth of spike-specific TCRs were significantly higher than at day 0 and than in MenACWY recipients.

The CDR3 regions of human TCRbeta chains were subjected to immunosequencing. The paper's data handling went like this. TCRs in the repertoires were matched against a reference library of SARS-CoV-2-specific TCRs that had been generated with the MIRA antigen-specificity platform. Breadth meant the fraction of unique TCRs that were SARS-CoV-2-associated, whereas depth meant the fraction of total T cells that were SARS-CoV-2-associated. Each spike-specific TCR was assigned to its reactive spike region and to a CD4 or CD8 class using the MIRA data. Log10-transformed breadth and depth values were compared by one-way ANOVA with Sidak's multiple comparisons tests. TCRdb limited this immuneACCESS table to in-frame rearrangements with V and J called. A share of clones is missing; checked studies link under half to unresolved V genes, and the rest is unexplained. V, J and clone size reflect that table, while D and trimming were determined from the DNA. The sample table lists approximately 140,000 clones, over 75% of them with a count of one. More than 1.2% of the sample comes from the top ten.

The time point label here, explained by the study, means: baseline before first vaccination. Vaccinee samples were obtained from the UK trials COV001 and COV002, which included a single-blind randomized controlled phase 2/3 trial of AZD1222 (ChAdOx1 nCoV-19) in healthy adults. For TCRbeta chain sequencing, PBMC samples from trial participants were taken at day 0 and at day 28 after the second dose. Note on this clone: There is no known antigen for this receptor. The record has no base qualities; no much larger clone is one base away.

CDR3 length: 14 amino acids, cysteine to phenylalanine. Only the CDR3 part of the read is kept: 42 bases, read in frame from the first base. V lost 3 bases and J lost 11 bases, and the count of bases not matched to a germline gene is 7. Based on the germline V gene, the CDR1 and CDR2 sequences are SGHDT and YYEEEE. Sequencing used peripheral blood, obtained on day 0 of AZD1222 vaccination. In this chain, TRBV5-6 is recombined with TRBJ2-1, with 11 bases aligning to TRBD1. This sequence was found in an adult in good health. The sequenced DNA is TGTGCCAGCAGCTACTGGACAGGGGGCGTGAAGCAGTTCTTC. This sequence encodes CASSYWTGGVKQFF.